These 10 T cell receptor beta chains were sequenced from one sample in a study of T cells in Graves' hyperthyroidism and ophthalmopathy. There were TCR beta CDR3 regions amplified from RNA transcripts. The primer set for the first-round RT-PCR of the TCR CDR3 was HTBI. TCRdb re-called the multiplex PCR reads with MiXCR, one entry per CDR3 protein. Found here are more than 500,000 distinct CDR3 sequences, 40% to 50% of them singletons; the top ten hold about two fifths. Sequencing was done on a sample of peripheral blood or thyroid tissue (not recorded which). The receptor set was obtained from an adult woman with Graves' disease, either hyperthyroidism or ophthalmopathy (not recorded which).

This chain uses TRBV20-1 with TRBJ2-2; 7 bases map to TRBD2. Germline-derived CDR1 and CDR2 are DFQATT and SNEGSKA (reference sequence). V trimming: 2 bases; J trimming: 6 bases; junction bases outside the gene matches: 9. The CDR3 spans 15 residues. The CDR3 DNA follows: TGCAGTGCTAGATCCGGGAGGCTACCCCCCGGGGAGCTGTTTTTT. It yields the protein CSARSGRLPPGELFF.

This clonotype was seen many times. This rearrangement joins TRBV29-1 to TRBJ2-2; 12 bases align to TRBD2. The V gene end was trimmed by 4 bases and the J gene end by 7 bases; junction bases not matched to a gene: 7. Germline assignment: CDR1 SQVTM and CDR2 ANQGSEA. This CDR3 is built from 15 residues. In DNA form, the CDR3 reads TGCAGCGTTGGACTAGCGGGAGTCCAGGGCGGGGAGCTGTTTTTT. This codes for CSVGLAGVQGGELFF.

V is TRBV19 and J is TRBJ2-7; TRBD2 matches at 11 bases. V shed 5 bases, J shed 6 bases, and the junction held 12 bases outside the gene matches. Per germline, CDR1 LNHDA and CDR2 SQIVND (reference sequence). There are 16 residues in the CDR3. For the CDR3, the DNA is TGTGCCAGTAGTGGCTGGGGACTAGCGGCACAGGGCGAGCAGTACTTC. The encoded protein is CASSGWGLAAQGEQYF.

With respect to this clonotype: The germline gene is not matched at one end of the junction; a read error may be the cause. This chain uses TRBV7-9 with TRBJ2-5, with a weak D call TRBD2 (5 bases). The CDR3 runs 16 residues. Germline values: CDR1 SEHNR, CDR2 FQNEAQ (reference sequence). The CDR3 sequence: CASSQLRPAVMETQYF. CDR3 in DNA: TGCGCCAGCAGCCAATTACGACCAGCGGTCATGGAGACCCAGTACTTC.

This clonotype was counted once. The CDR3 spells CASNTGAYNEQFF. CDR3 bases: TGCGCCAGTAACACCGGGGCTTACAATGAGCAGTTCTTC. V is TRBV5-1 and J is TRBJ2-5; tentatively, D is TRBD1 or TRBD2 (5 bases each). The closer fit of TRBJ2-1 to the DNA end suggests the J call may be wrong. Germline CDR1 SGHRS, CDR2 YFSETQ. The CDR3 consists of 13 residues.

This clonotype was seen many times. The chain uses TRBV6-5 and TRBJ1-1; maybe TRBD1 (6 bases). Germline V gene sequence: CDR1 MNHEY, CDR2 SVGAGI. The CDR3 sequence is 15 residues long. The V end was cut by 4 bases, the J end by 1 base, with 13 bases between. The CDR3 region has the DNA TGTGCCAGCAGTTTCTCGGACAGTTGGAACACTGAAGCTTTCTTT. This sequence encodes CASSFSDSWNTEAFF.

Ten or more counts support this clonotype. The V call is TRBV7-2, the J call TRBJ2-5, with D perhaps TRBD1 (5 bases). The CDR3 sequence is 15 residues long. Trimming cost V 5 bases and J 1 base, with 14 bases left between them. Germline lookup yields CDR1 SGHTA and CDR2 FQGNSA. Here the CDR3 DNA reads TGTGCCAGCAGCCCCTGGGGCGCCCCCCAAGAGACCCAGTACTTC. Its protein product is CASSPWGAPQETQYF. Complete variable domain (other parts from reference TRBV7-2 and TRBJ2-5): GAGVSQSPSNKVTEKGKDVELRCDPISGHTALYWYRQSLGQGLEFLIYFQGNSAPDKSGLPSDRFSAERTGGSVSTLTIQRTQQEDSAVYLCASSPWGAPQETQYFGPGTRLLVL.

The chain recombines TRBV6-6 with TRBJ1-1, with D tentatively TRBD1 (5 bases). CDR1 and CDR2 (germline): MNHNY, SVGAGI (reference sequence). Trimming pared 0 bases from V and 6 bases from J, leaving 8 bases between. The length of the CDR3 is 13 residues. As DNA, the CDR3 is TGTGCCAGCAGTTACTCGGCCAGGGCTGAAGCTTTCTTT. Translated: CASSYSARAEAFF.

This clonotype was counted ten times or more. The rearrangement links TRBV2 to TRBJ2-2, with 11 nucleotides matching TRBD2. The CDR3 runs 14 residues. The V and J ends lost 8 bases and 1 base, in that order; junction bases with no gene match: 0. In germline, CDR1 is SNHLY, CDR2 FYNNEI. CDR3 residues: CASGLAGNTGELFF. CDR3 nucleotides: TGTGCCAGCGGACTAGCGGGGAACACCGGGGAGCTGTTTTTT.

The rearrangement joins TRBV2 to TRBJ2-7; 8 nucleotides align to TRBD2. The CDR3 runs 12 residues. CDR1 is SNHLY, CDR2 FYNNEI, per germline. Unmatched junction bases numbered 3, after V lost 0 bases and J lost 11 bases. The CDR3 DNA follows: TGTGCCAGCAGTGAAGCTCCGCGGGGGGAGTACTTC. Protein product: CASSEAPRGEYF. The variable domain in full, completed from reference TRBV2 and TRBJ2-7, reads EPEVTQTPSHQVTQMGQEVILRCVPISNHLYFYWYRQILGQKVEFLVSFYNNEISEKSEIFDDQFSVERPDGSNFTLKIRSTKLEDSAMYFCASSEAPRGEYFGPGTRLTVT.